This TCR beta chain was retrieved from a study of blood T cell repertoires in COVID-19. Data came from immunoSEQ multiplex PCR; TCRdb stores just in-frame clones and leaves some out. This sample has 200,000 to 300,000 clones, with 86% found just once. J lost 10 bases, V lost 2 bases, and 10 bases had no gene match. The CDR3 is 16 residues long. Germline lookup yields CDR1 LGHDT and CDR2 YNNKEL (reference sequence). The gene calls are TRBV3-1 (or the pseudogene TRBV3-2) and TRBJ1-6, with 8 bases lining up with TRBD1. This TCR derives from an elderly man with acute or convalescent COVID-19. The specimen sequenced was peripheral blood. The CDR3, as DNA: TGTGCCAGCAGCCAACGGACCGGACAGGGAGGATCACCCCTCCACTTT. It translates to CASSQRTGQGGSPLHF.